The next 27 T cell receptor beta chains were all read from a single sample in a study of blood T cell repertoires in COVID-19. Assay: immunoSEQ multiplex PCR; the TCRdb copy retains only in-frame clones and omits some. The data hold about 480,000 clones, with 88% observed a single time. Sequencing input: PBMCs or T cells enriched from blood (not recorded which). These TCRs come from a woman between 40 and 55 years old who had recovered from COVID-19.

This clone was observed a single time. The genes are TRBV6-6 and TRBJ2-3; the D gene is possibly TRBD1 (6 bases). V was pared by 5 bases and J by 9 bases, with 12 bases between. Germline V gene sequence: CDR1 MNHNY, CDR2 SVGAGI (reference sequence). This CDR3 has 12 amino acids. Here the CDR3 reads CASSQKGVTQYF. The CDR3 nucleotides are TGTGCCAGCAGTCAGAAGGGGGTCACGCAGTATTTT.

This clone was seen only once. This chain uses TRBV6-5 with TRBJ1-6; 12 bases line up with TRBD1. Germline CDR1 and CDR2: MNHEY and SVGAGI. The length of the CDR3 is 16 residues. With V trimmed by 0 bases and J by 8 bases, 2 bases remained unmatched. CDR3: CASSYSGTGGDSPLHF. CDR3 nucleotide sequence: TGTGCCAGCAGTTACTCAGGGACAGGGGGCGATTCACCCCTCCACTTT.

The chain links TRBV7-2 to TRBJ2-1; TRBD2 agrees at 14 bases. V lost 5 bases and J lost 10; bases outside the gene matches: 7. The CDR3 consists of 15 residues. From germline, CDR1 is SGHTA and CDR2 FQGNSA. The CDR3 DNA follows: TGTGCCAGCAGCGGGGGACTAGCGGGAGAGCGGGAGCAGTTCTTC. As protein: CASSGGLAGEREQFF.

CDR3 protein: CASSPTGRGGYTF. CDR3 in DNA: TGTGCCAGCAGTCCTACAGGGAGGGGGGGCTACACCTTC. The rearrangement uses TRBV6-5 and TRBJ1-2, with D possibly TRBD1 on 6 matching bases. CDR1 and CDR2 (germline): MNHEY, SVGAGI. The CDR3 is 13 amino acids. The V end lost 5 bases, the J end lost 8 bases, and 15 bases lay between the germline ends.

This clone has a single count. The chain's CDR3 is CASAGTGPSVEAFF. CDR3 DNA: TGTGCCAGCGCCGGGACAGGCCCCTCCGTTGAAGCTTTCTTT. This chain connects TRBV6-5 to TRBJ1-1, with 8 bases matching TRBD1. This CDR3 has 14 residues. Per the germline V gene, CDR1 is MNHEY and CDR2 is SVGAGI. V shed 8 bases, J shed 7 bases, and the junction held 12 bases outside the gene matches.

The V and J genes are TRBV27 and TRBJ1-6, with 7 positions matching TRBD1. V trimming: 3 bases; J trimming: 3 bases; junction bases outside the gene matches: 5. The CDR3 has 16 amino acids. CDR1 and CDR2 from the germline V gene are MNHEY and SMNVEV (reference sequence). The CDR3 region has the DNA TGTGCCAGCAGTTTGGCGGCAGGGGGCTATAATTCACCCCTCCACTTT. Amino acids: CASSLAAGGYNSPLHF.

The chain combines TRBV7-8 with TRBJ2-1, with 7 bases fitting TRBD1. Per germline, CDR1 SGHVS and CDR2 FQNEAQ. V lost 5 bases to trimming and J lost 12 bases; unmatched junction nucleotides: 7. This CDR3 contains 12 residues. The DNA for the CDR3 is TGTGCCAGCAGCCCTAAGGGGGCGTCGCAGTTCTTC. Protein product: CASSPKGASQFF. The full variable domain, its missing parts supplied by reference TRBV7-8 and TRBJ2-1, is GAGVSQSPRYKVAKRGQDVALRCDPISGHVSLFWYQQALGQGPEFLTYFQNEAQLDKSGLPSDRFFAERPEGSVSTLKIQRTQQEDSAVYLCASSPKGASQFFGPGTRLTVL.

The V call is TRBV5-1, the J call TRBJ2-7; D unclear. Trimming took 0 bases from V and 3 from J, leaving 4 bases between them. Germline CDR1 is SGHRS and CDR2 is YFSETQ. This CDR3 spans 12 amino acids. The DNA of the CDR3 is TGCGCCAGCAGCTTGGATCTCTACGAGCAGTACTTC. It codes for CASSLDLYEQYF.

This chain links TRBV6-5 with TRBJ1-2; TRBD1 aligns across 11 bases. Germline loops: CDR1 MNHEY, CDR2 SVGAGI. This CDR3 contains 14 residues. J gave up 7 bases and V 2 bases, and 3 bases lay outside the gene matches. CDR3 sequence reads: CASSYGQGASGYTF. The CDR3 nucleotides are TGTGCCAGCAGTTACGGACAGGGGGCAAGTGGCTACACCTTC.

V gene TRBV15 combines with J gene TRBJ1-5; 10 bases align to TRBD1. CDR3 length: 15 amino acids. Unmatched junction bases numbered 7, after V lost 4 bases and J lost 7 bases. Germline lookup yields CDR1 LNHNV and CDR2 YYDKDF (reference sequence). The CDR3 sequence: CATSIGQGVVQPQHF. DNA of the CDR3: TGTGCCACCAGCATAGGACAGGGGGTGGTGCAGCCCCAGCATTTT.

The chain recombines TRBV11-2 with TRBJ2-1; 7 bases are a match to TRBD2. Trimming removed 5 bases from V and 15 bases from J; junction bases left unmatched: 7. Germline V gene lookup returns CDR1 SGHAT and CDR2 FQNNGV. This CDR3 has 11 residues. The chain's CDR3 is CASSTGGKGFF. The CDR3, as DNA: TGTGCCAGCAGCACCGGGGGGAAGGGGTTCTTC.

V is TRBV5-1 and J is TRBJ2-1; TRBD2 agrees at 9 bases. Trimming took 0 bases from V and 8 from J; bases not matched to a gene: 6. The CDR3 totals 15 residues. Germline assignment: CDR1 SGHRS and CDR2 YFSETQ. Here the CDR3 DNA reads TGCGCCAGCAGCTTGGTAGGGACTAGCTTGGATGAGCAGTTCTTC. The encoded protein is CASSLVGTSLDEQFF.

V is TRBV5-1 and J is TRBJ2-1, with D possibly matching TRBD1 (5 bases). V lost 4 bases and J 4 bases, leaving 12 bases between the germline ends. Germline V gene lookup returns CDR1 SGHRS and CDR2 YFSETQ. This CDR3 is 14 amino acids long. The CDR3 DNA follows: TGCGCCAGCAGCGATTCAGGGTGGTACAATGAGCAGTTCTTC. Amino acid sequence: CASSDSGWYNEQFF.

This chain uses TRBV10-3 with TRBJ1-6; D is ambiguous. The V end was cut by 0 bases, the J end by 7 bases, with 10 bases between. This CDR3 spans 15 amino acids. CDR1 is ENHRY, CDR2 SYGVKD, per germline. CDR3 nucleotide sequence: TGTGCCATCAGTGAGTCGGCAGGATTAAATTCACCCCTCCACTTT. This codes for CAISESAGLNSPLHF.

This chain links TRBV14 with TRBJ1-2, with 7 bases that match TRBD1. This CDR3 contains 15 residues. V shed 3 bases and J 3 bases; nucleotides not matched to a gene: 7. Germline V gives CDR1 SGHDN, CDR2 FVKESK. The CDR3 nucleotides read TGTGCCAGCAGCCAGGTTGCCGGGACAGACTATGGCTACACCTTC. Its translation: CASSQVAGTDYGYTF.

CDR3 bases: TGTGCCAGCGGACCAGACAGGAACACTGAAGCTTTCTTT. Encoded protein: CASGPDRNTEAFF. The chain employs TRBV7-2 and TRBJ1-1, with D perhaps matching TRBD1 (5 bases). The CDR3 runs to 13 residues. CDR1 and CDR2 (germline): SGHTA, FQGNSA. Between the trimmed V and J ends, which lost 8 bases and 1 base, there was a span of 11 bases.

The chain recombines TRBV7-2 with TRBJ1-5, with 7 positions matching TRBD1. This CDR3 region has 15 residues. With V trimmed by 4 bases and J by 2 bases, 5 bases remained unmatched. Germline values: CDR1 SGHTA, CDR2 FQGNSA. This CDR3 reads CASSSGQAGNQPQHF. DNA of the CDR3: TGTGCCAGCAGCTCAGGACAGGCAGGCAATCAGCCCCAGCATTTT.

The chain joins TRBV12-5 to TRBJ2-7, with TRBD1 as a possible D gene (6 bases). V gave up 3 bases and J gave up 2 bases, with 11 bases separating them. Germline loops: CDR1 LGHNT, CDR2 FRNRAP. The CDR3 totals 14 residues. This CDR3 is CASGLRTETYEQYF. As DNA, the CDR3 is TGTGCTAGTGGTTTAAGGACAGAGACCTACGAGCAGTACTTC. The whole variable domain, remainder taken from reference TRBV12-5 and TRBJ2-7, is DARVTQTPRHKVTEMGQEVTMRCQPILGHNTVFWYRQTMMQGLELLAYFRNRAPLDDSGMPKDRFSAEMPDATLATLKIQPSEPRDSAVYFCASGLRTETYEQYFGPGTRLTVT.

The chain couples TRBV19 to TRBJ1-1; 8 bases agree with TRBD1. The germline gives CDR1 LNHDA, CDR2 SQIVND (reference sequence). CDR3 length equals 14 residues. V lost 4 bases, J lost 1 base, and 2 bases stayed unmatched. CDR3 nucleotides: TGTGCCAGTAGTACGACAGGGGCGAACACTGAAGCTTTCTTT. Encoded protein: CASSTTGANTEAFF.

The rearrangement joins TRBV7-9 to TRBJ2-7; 9 nucleotides agree with TRBD1. From germline, CDR1 is SEHNR and CDR2 FQNEAQ (reference sequence). This CDR3 comprises 13 residues. V lost 6 bases and J lost 3; bases outside the gene matches: 3. Here the CDR3 reads CASRPTGGYEQYF. DNA of the CDR3: TGTGCCAGCAGACCGACAGGGGGCTACGAGCAGTACTTC.

V usage is TRBV4-1 and J usage is TRBJ2-5; 8 bases map to TRBD2. Germline assignment: CDR1 MGHRA and CDR2 YSYEKL. CDR3 length: 15 residues. V lost 1 base, J lost 4 bases, and 5 bases stayed unmatched. CDR3 in DNA: TGCGCCAGCAGCCAAGTCAGCGGGAGTGGAGAGACCCAGTACTTC. Its protein product is CASSQVSGSGETQYF.

The table lists this clone with a count of one. This sequence joins TRBV9 and TRBJ2-3, with D perhaps matching TRBD2 (5 bases). Trimming took off 0 bases at V and 0 bases at J, with 14 bases between the two ends. Germline loops: CDR1 SGDLS, CDR2 YYNGEE. The CDR3 is made up of 17 amino acids. The CDR3 nucleotides are TGTGCCAGCAGCGTAGCCTCCGGGATCTCTAGCACAGATACGCAGTATTTT. Amino acids: CASSVASGISSTDTQYF.

V is TRBV4-3 and J is TRBJ2-1, with TRBD2 identical over 8 bases. CDR3 length: 14 amino acids. Germline CDR1 LGHNA, CDR2 YSLEER. With V trimmed by 5 bases and J by 7 bases, 7 bases remained unmatched. The CDR3 spells CASSYGLAINEQFF. In DNA form, the CDR3 reads TGCGCCAGCAGCTACGGACTAGCTATAAATGAGCAGTTCTTC.

V is TRBV7-9 and J is TRBJ2-1; tentative D call: TRBD2 (6 bases). Germline CDR1 is SEHNR and CDR2 is FQNEAQ (reference sequence). V was shortened by 4 bases and J by 0 bases, with 10 bases between the two germline ends. The CDR3 extends over 15 amino acids. CDR3 sequence reads: CASSSGLLSYNEQFF. CDR3 coding DNA: TGTGCCAGCAGCTCGGGACTCCTCTCCTACAATGAGCAGTTCTTC.

This chain links TRBV19 with TRBJ1-4; 9 positions agree with TRBD1. CDR1 and CDR2 (germline): LNHDA, SQIVND (reference sequence). This CDR3 comprises 15 residues. With V trimmed by 5 bases and J by 7 bases, 8 bases remained unmatched. CDR3 bases: TGTGCCAGTAGTGCCTGGACAGGGGTTGCTGAAAAACTGTTTTTT. It yields the protein CASSAWTGVAEKLFF.

The chain is built from TRBV11-2 and TRBJ2-7; D call uncertain. V lost 6 bases, J lost 3 bases, and 9 bases lay in between. The V gene's germline CDR1 is SGHAT and CDR2 FQNNGV. The CDR3 spans 12 residues. The CDR3 sequence: CASSRVNYEQYF. The CDR3 DNA sequence: TGTGCCAGCAGTCGCGTTAACTACGAGCAGTACTTC. The variable domain in full, with the rest retrieved from reference TRBV11-2 and TRBJ2-7, is EAGVAQSPRYKIIEKRQSVAFWCNPISGHATLYWYQQILGQGPKLLIQFQNNGVVDDSQLPKDRFSAERLKGVDSTLKIQPAKLEDSAVYLCASSRVNYEQYFGPGTRLTVT.

This clone is a singleton in its sample. The CDR3 nucleotides read TGTGCCAGCAGCCGAAAGGGGGCTGGCAATCAGCCCCAGCATTTT. Amino acids: CASSRKGAGNQPQHF. This sequence joins TRBV27 and TRBJ1-5; 7 nucleotides line up with TRBD1. J lost 2 bases, V lost 6 bases, and 7 bases had no gene match. The CDR3 covers 15 residues. Germline values: CDR1 MNHEY, CDR2 SMNVEV (reference sequence).